This paragraph reports one T cell receptor beta chain. What this receptor recognizes is not known. Base quality data are lacking; no much larger clone is found one base away. The data originate from a study of T cell responses to AZD1222 COVID-19 vaccine (dated by TCRdb to the early 2020s). About the study as a whole: AZD1222 recipients given second doses at about 4 weeks or at about 12 weeks were pooled, since spike-specific TCR depth and breadth were not found to differ between the two schedules. TCR sequencing was performed for about 250 trial participants, of whom 200 to 210 were given two doses of AZD1222 and 26 were given two doses of MenACWY control vaccine. Trial participants were enrolled by age into 18-55, 56-69 and 70-plus year subgroups, with around 150, 28 and 57 TCR-sequenced participants respectively. What the authors observed across the whole study: Reportedly, almost half of the unique spike-specific TCRs recognized epitopes lying outside the regions that are mutated in the B.1.351 and B.1.1.7 variants. No day 14 peak-response samples were available, so repertoires were characterized only after the peak T cell response. The vaccine-associated CD4 TCRs covered the entire spike protein, and the dominant responses fell in regions 160-218 and 743-854. The 56-69-year group was small, and its depth increase did not reach significance, likely because of low power. After two AZD1222 doses, both the breadth and the depth of spike-specific TCRs were significantly higher than at day 0 and than in MenACWY recipients. Conclusions about previously exposed vaccinees were limited because only six AZD1222 recipients were SARS-CoV-2 seropositive at baseline. Participants were mostly white British, with more females than males. The authors suggested clonal diversity may have been underestimated.

CDR1 and CDR2 (SQVTM, ANQGSEA) derive from the germline V gene. The CDR3 numbers 12 residues from cysteine through phenylalanine. Only the CDR3 DNA is retained, 36 bases long and in frame from the first base. Cut back by 6 bases and 4 bases, the V and J ends lie 13 bases apart. The CDR3 regions of human TCRbeta chains were analyzed by immunosequencing. Per the original workflow: Repertoire TCRs were matched against a reference library of SARS-CoV-2-specific TCRs generated with the MIRA antigen-specificity platform. Breadth meant the fraction of unique TCRs that were SARS-CoV-2-associated, whereas depth meant the fraction of total T cells that were SARS-CoV-2-associated. Each spike-specific TCR was assigned to its reactive spike region and to a CD4 or CD8 class using the MIRA data. Log10-transformed breadth and depth values were compared by one-way ANOVA with Sidak's multiple comparisons tests. Not all clones reach the TCRdb copy of this immuneACCESS table, which keeps in-frame sequences only. Checked studies attribute under half of the gap to unresolved V genes and leave the rest unexplained. V, J and clone size derive from that table, while D and trimming were established from the DNA sequence. For this sample there are about 74,000 clones; 86% appear just once. The leading ten clones occupy more than 2% of the sample.

The time point label corresponds to: baseline before first vaccination. Samples from vaccinated people were obtained from the UK trials COV001 and COV002, which included a single-blind randomized controlled phase 2/3 trial of AZD1222 (ChAdOx1 nCoV-19) in healthy adults. For TCRbeta chain sequencing, PBMC samples were collected from trial participants at day 0 and at day 28 after the second dose. This specimen consisted of peripheral blood, obtained on day 0 of AZD1222 vaccination. This sequence originates from an adult in good health. The rearranged chain carries TRBV29-1 and TRBJ2-7; the D segment could be TRBD1, given 6 matching bases. The bases are TGCAGCGTCCGAGGGACATTTTACGAGCAGTACTTC. Its protein reads: CSVRGTFYEQYF.